Each of the 7 T cell receptor beta chains below was sequenced from the same sample in a study of Ad26.COV2.S vaccination and SARS-CoV-2 variants. Repertoires were generated with immunoSEQ multiplex PCR, while TCRdb's copy carries only in-frame clones and drops some. The table has roughly 380,000 clones, roughly 94% seen once. This specimen consisted of peripheral blood, obtained after recovery from COVID-19. The receptors originated from a human donor who had recovered from COVID-19.

The rearrangement joins TRBV6-7 to TRBJ1-2; tentative D call: TRBD1 (5 bases). TRBV6-7 is designated an ORF whose function remains uncertain. CDR3 size: 15 residues. Trimming pared 8 bases from V and 3 bases from J, leaving 19 bases between. The DNA for the CDR3 is TGTGCCAGCGGGACGAGGGGACCTCGGGACTATGGCTACACCTTC. Amino acid sequence: CASGTRGPRDYGYTF.

J is TRBJ1-2 and V is TRBV6-5, with D unresolved. The CDR3 spans 14 residues. The V end lost 2 bases, the J end lost 4 bases, and 11 bases lay between the germline ends. Germline-derived CDR1 and CDR2 are MNHEY and SVGAGI. The CDR3 loop reads CASSYDNGPYGYTF. CDR3 DNA: TGTGCCAGCAGTTACGACAATGGGCCCTATGGCTACACCTTC.

The CDR3 region has the DNA TGTGCCAGCAGTTTTGACTTAAACACTGAAGCTTTCTTT. Protein sequence: CASSFDLNTEAFF. The chain has TRBV27 and TRBJ1-1; D remains ambiguous. Germline CDR1 is MNHEY and CDR2 is SMNVEV (reference sequence). CDR3 length: 13 amino acids. Trimming removed 3 bases at V and 2 bases at J, with 7 bases between.

Details on this clone: No DNA is shown, since the ends of the CDR3 on it are uncertain; the CDR3 is the one TCRdb lists. The V and J genes are TRBV27 and TRBJ1-5; the table gives TRBD1 as D, unverified against the DNA. From germline, CDR1 is MNHEY and CDR2 SMNVEV (reference sequence). 13 amino acids form the CDR3, both terminal residues included. The chain's CDR3 is CASSLSLDKAQHF.

About this clone: Additional DNA sequences in this sample encode the identical CDR3. V usage is TRBV9 and J usage is TRBJ1-5; D may be TRBD1 (6 bases). Germline CDR1 SGDLS, CDR2 YYNGEE. The CDR3 spans 15 residues. With 0 bases removed from V and 7 bases from J, the gap between germline ends came to 14 bases. The DNA for the CDR3 is TGTGCCAGCAGCGTAGGGGGGCAGGGTAACCAGCCCCAGCATTTT. Its protein is CASSVGGQGNQPQHF. Variable domain in full (rest from reference TRBV9 and TRBJ1-5): DSGVTQTPKHLITATGQRVTLRCSPRSGDLSVYWYQQSLDQGLQFLIQYYNGEERAKGNILERFSAQQFPDLHSELNLSSLELGDSALYFCASSVGGQGNQPQHFGDGTRLSIL.

The chain carries TRBV3-1 (or the pseudogene TRBV3-2) and TRBJ2-7; weak D call: TRBD2 (6 bases). The CDR3 extends over 14 amino acids. Germline V gene data show CDR1 as LGHDT and CDR2 as YNNKEL (reference sequence). The V end lost 2 bases, the J end lost 6 bases, and 14 bases lay between the germline ends. Written as DNA, the CDR3 is TGTGCCAGCAGCCAACCGGGACTTTACTCCGAGCAGTACTTC. It encodes CASSQPGLYSEQYF.

The chain combines TRBV19 with TRBJ2-7, with D possibly matching TRBD1 (5 bases). The CDR3 consists of 14 residues. From germline, CDR1 is LNHDA and CDR2 SQIVND (reference sequence). V gave up 5 bases and J gave up 2 bases, with 13 bases separating them. The CDR3 reads CASSPSAGTYEQYF. CDR3 bases: TGTGCCAGTAGTCCCTCGGCAGGGACCTACGAGCAGTACTTC.